What follows are 13 T cell receptor beta chains derived from one specimen sequenced in a study of T-cell reconstitution after alpha-beta-depleted transplantation in children. Unique molecular identifiers were used in preparing the TCRbeta library. TCRdb processed the PCR reads anew with MiXCR; each CDR3 protein has one entry. The data hold more than 90,000 distinct CDR3 sequences, with 10% observed a single time. The sequences come from PBMCs, collected before TCRalphabeta/CD19-depleted stem cell transplant. The origin of the receptors is a boy aged 2-15 years with acute lymphoblastic leukemia, due to receive a stem cell transplant.

This clonotype was found many times. The chain is built from TRBV5-4 and TRBJ2-7; 7 nucleotides align to TRBD2. With 3 bases clipped from V and 6 bases from J, the junction kept 15 bases outside the gene matches. This CDR3 comprises 16 residues. Germline CDR1 and CDR2: SGHNT and YYREEE (reference sequence). The CDR3 DNA is TGTGCCAGCAGCTCCTGGATGAAGCGGGATGTGGGCGAGCAGTACTTC. As protein: CASSSWMKRDVGEQYF.

The chain carries TRBV5-5 and TRBJ2-1; no definite D call. CDR1 SGHKS and CDR2 YYEKEE come from the germline V gene (reference sequence). V was trimmed by 0 bases and J by 0 bases, leaving 7 bases between them. The CDR3 is 15 residues long. Written as DNA, the CDR3 is TGTGCCAGCAGCTTGGGCTGGGTCTCCTACAATGAGCAGTTCTTC. The encoded protein is CASSLGWVSYNEQFF.

This clonotype showed up just a few times. The V gene is TRBV20-1, the J gene TRBJ2-5; D call uncertain. CDR3 size: 12 residues. With 6 bases removed from V and 7 bases from J, the gap between germline ends came to 15 bases. Germline V gives CDR1 DFQATT, CDR2 SNEGSKA (reference sequence). CDR3 DNA sequence: TGCAGTGCAACCCCCGGGTCAGGGACCCAGTACTTC. This translates into CSATPGSGTQYF.

This clonotype was observed a few times. The CDR3 DNA is TGTGCCAGCAGCCGCGGGACTAGCTTGATCGATGAGCAGTTCTTC. Its translation: CASSRGTSLIDEQFF. This chain joins TRBV11-2 and TRBJ2-1; 9 positions match TRBD2. From germline, CDR1 is SGHAT and CDR2 FQNNGV. The trim removed 5 bases at V and 8 bases at J, leaving 10 bases unmatched. The CDR3 length is 15 residues. Combining the CDR3 with reference TRBV11-2 and TRBJ2-1 gives the whole variable domain EAGVAQSPRYKIIEKRQSVAFWCNPISGHATLYWYQQILGQGPKLLIQFQNNGVVDDSQLPKDRFSAERLKGVDSTLKIQPAKLEDSAVYLCASSRGTSLIDEQFFGPGTRLTVL.

The rearrangement joins TRBV7-9 to TRBJ2-5; D is ambiguous. Germline assignment: CDR1 SEHNR and CDR2 FQNEAQ (reference sequence). This CDR3 is 15 amino acids long. V lost 2 bases to trimming and J lost 0 bases, with 10 bases between them. Here the CDR3 DNA reads TGTGCCAGCAGCTTACTGGCAGTGTACCAAGAGACCCAGTACTTC. Its translation: CASSLLAVYQETQYF.

The chain's CDR3 is CSAVRGETQYF. CDR3 nucleotides: TGCAGTGCTGTTAGGGGCGAGACCCAGTACTTC. The chain joins TRBV20-1 to TRBJ2-5, with D perhaps TRBD1 (5 bases). CDR1 is DFQATT and CDR2 is SNEGSKA in the germline V gene (reference sequence). This CDR3 has 11 amino acids. With 5 bases removed from V and 5 bases from J, the gap between germline ends came to 9 bases.

In this sample, this clonotype turned up a few times. This chain uses TRBV28 with TRBJ2-7; 8 nucleotides line up with TRBD2. Germline-derived CDR1 and CDR2 are MDHEN and SYDVKM. The CDR3 is 15 amino acids. The ends lost 4 bases at V and 2 bases at J; junction bases unmatched: 7. The CDR3 sequence: CASSSSSGLTYEQYF. CDR3 nucleotides: TGTGCCAGCAGTTCCTCTAGCGGGCTAACCTACGAGCAGTACTTC.

This clonotype has a count of ten or more. The V and J genes are TRBV5-1 and TRBJ2-2, with 9 bases fitting TRBD2. Germline V gives CDR1 SGHRS, CDR2 YFSETQ. Germline trimming cut 4 bases from V and 1 base from J; bases unmatched to any gene: 14. This CDR3 spans 19 amino acids. This CDR3 is CASSLHPPGLAMNTGELFF. CDR3 nucleotides: TGCGCCAGCAGCCTGCATCCTCCGGGACTAGCTATGAACACCGGGGAGCTGTTTTTT.

This clonotype was detected ten times or more. The chain links TRBV6-1 to TRBJ2-1, with D perhaps TRBD1 (5 bases). Deletions cut 4 bases from V and 9 bases from J, with 10 bases between. The CDR3 loop spans 12 amino acids. The germline gives CDR1 MNHNS, CDR2 SASEGT. This CDR3 reads CASSAARVEQFF. The CDR3 DNA is TGTGCCAGCAGTGCCGCCAGGGTTGAGCAGTTCTTC.

The chain joins TRBV5-1 to TRBJ1-1; 9 positions agree with TRBD1. From germline, CDR1 is SGHRS and CDR2 YFSETQ. The CDR3 loop spans 16 amino acids. The junction had 7 bases not matched to a gene; V was cut back by 3 bases and J by 1 base. For the CDR3, the DNA is TGCGCCAGCAGCTCCCGGGACAGGGTAGCGAACACTGAAGCTTTCTTT. It encodes CASSSRDRVANTEAFF.

This clonotype was seen a few times. The chain carries TRBV5-1 and TRBJ2-7, with D perhaps TRBD1 (5 bases). CDR3 length: 14 amino acids. CDR1 SGHRS and CDR2 YFSETQ come from the germline V gene. V lost 2 bases and J lost 2, with 11 bases in between. The CDR3 loop reads CASSFGTGPYEQYF. In DNA form, the CDR3 reads TGCGCCAGCAGCTTCGGTACAGGCCCCTACGAGCAGTACTTC.

J is TRBJ2-1 and V is TRBV19, with 7 bases fitting TRBD2. The J segment lost 15 bases and the V segment lost 4 bases, leaving 9 bases of the junction unmatched. The CDR3 sequence is 12 residues long. The germline gives CDR1 LNHDA, CDR2 SQIVND (reference sequence). CDR3 nucleotide sequence: TGTGCCAGTAGTAGAGGAGCGGGACTGTCGTTCTTC. It is translated as CASSRGAGLSFF.

This clonotype has more than one count but fewer than ten. V gene TRBV5-1 combines with J gene TRBJ2-5, with D maybe TRBD2 (5 bases). Trimming left V 1 base short and J 5 bases short, with 15 bases between. Germline V gene sequence: CDR1 SGHRS, CDR2 YFSETQ. This CDR3 is 15 amino acids long. The CDR3 DNA is TGCGCCAGCAGCTTGAAGGGAGCTCAGGCGGAGACCCAGTACTTC. It codes for CASSLKGAQAETQYF.